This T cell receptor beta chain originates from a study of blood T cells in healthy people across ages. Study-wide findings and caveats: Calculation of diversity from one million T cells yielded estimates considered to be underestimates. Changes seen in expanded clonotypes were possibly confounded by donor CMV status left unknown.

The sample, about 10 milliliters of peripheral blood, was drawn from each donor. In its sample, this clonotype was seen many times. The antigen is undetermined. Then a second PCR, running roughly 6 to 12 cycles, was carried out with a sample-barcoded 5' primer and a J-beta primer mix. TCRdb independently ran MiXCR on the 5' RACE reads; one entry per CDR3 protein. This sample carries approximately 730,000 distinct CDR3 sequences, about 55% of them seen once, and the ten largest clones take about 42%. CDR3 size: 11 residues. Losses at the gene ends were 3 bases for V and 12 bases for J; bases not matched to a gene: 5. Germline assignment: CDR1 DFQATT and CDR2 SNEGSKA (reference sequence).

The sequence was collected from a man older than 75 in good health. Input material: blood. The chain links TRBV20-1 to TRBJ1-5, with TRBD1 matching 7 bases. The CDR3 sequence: CSASVQGLQHF. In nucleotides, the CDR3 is TGCAGTGCTAGCGTACAGGGGCTCCAGCATTTT.